These T cell receptor beta chains were read from a single sample in a study of blood T cells in healthy people across ages. TCRdb re-derived calls from the 5' RACE reads in MiXCR, one entry per CDR3 protein. Found here are hundreds of thousands of distinct CDR3 sequences, about 46% of them singletons; the top ten hold roughly 20%. Sample: blood. The receptors were gathered from a man older than 75 in good health. Both conserved end residues are part of each CDR3. The D gene is left open where the match is weak. The size of a clone is reported for some rows only, either as once, few or many, or as a class for expanded clones.

CDR3nt: TGTGCCAGCAGCGAGATCCTAGCGGGAGTTAGCGAGCAGTACTTC
CDR3aa: CASSEILAGVSEQYF
v_gene: TRBV7-3
abundance: NA
d_gene: TRBD2
j_gene: TRBJ2-7
len: 15

CDR3nt: TGTGCCATCAGTGAACGTCGGGAGCAGACCGGGGAGCTGTTTTTT
CDR3aa: CAISERREQTGELFF
v_gene: TRBV10-3
abundance: NA
d_gene: NA
j_gene: TRBJ2-2
len: 15

CDR3nt: TGTGCCAGCAGTGCTGGACCCTCTCCCCACAATGAGCAGTTCTTC
CDR3aa: CASSAGPSPHNEQFF
v_gene: TRBV2
abundance: NA
d_gene: NA
j_gene: TRBJ2-1
len: 15

CDR3nt: TGTGCCAGCAGGACACAAGCGGGAATGACAGATACGCAGTATTTT
CDR3aa: CASRTQAGMTDTQYF
v_gene: TRBV27
abundance: few
d_gene: TRBD2
j_gene: TRBJ2-3
len: 15

CDR3nt: TGTGCCAGCAGACGAACCGGGACTCGAACCAACATTCAGTACTTC
CDR3aa: CASRRTGTRTNIQYF
v_gene: TRBV12-3/TRBV12-4
abundance: once
d_gene: NA
j_gene: TRBJ2-4
len: 15

CDR3nt: TGCAGTGCTAGTGCCCGGGGGGAGGCCCAGTACTTC
CDR3aa: CSASARGEAQYF
v_gene: TRBV20-1
abundance: NA
d_gene: TRBD2
j_gene: TRBJ2-4
len: 12

CDR3nt: TGTGCCAGCGGAAAGCGAGGCAGGGTTCATGCTGAAGCTTTCTTT
CDR3aa: CASGKRGRVHAEAFF
v_gene: TRBV28
abundance: NA
d_gene: NA
j_gene: TRBJ1-1
len: 15

CDR3nt: TGTGCCAGCAGTTTAAAGGTGGGAGGGCCATACGGGGGCCAAGAGACCCAGTACTTC
CDR3aa: CASSLKVGGPYGGQETQYF
v_gene: TRBV12-3/TRBV12-4
abundance: NA
d_gene: TRBD2
j_gene: TRBJ2-5
len: 19

CDR3nt: TGCAGTGCAACCCATAGGGATACGCAGTATTTT
CDR3aa: CSATHRDTQYF
v_gene: TRBV20-1
abundance: NA
d_gene: NA
j_gene: TRBJ2-3
len: 11

CDR3nt: TGCAGTGCTATTTACAATGAGCAGTTCTTC
CDR3aa: CSAIYNEQFF
v_gene: TRBV20-1
abundance: NA
d_gene: NA
j_gene: TRBJ2-1
len: 10

CDR3nt: TGTGCCAGCACTACTGGGCCAACCTATGGCTACACCTTC
CDR3aa: CASTTGPTYGYTF
v_gene: TRBV6-1
abundance: NA
d_gene: NA
j_gene: TRBJ1-2
len: 13

CDR3nt: TGTGCCAGCAGACTAGCGGGAGGGTTCTACAATGAGCAGTTCTTC
CDR3aa: CASRLAGGFYNEQFF
v_gene: TRBV12-3/TRBV12-4
abundance: NA
d_gene: TRBD2
j_gene: TRBJ2-1
len: 15

CDR3nt: TGTGCCAGCAGCTACTACAGCGGCCCCGTGTACTTC
CDR3aa: CASSYYSGPVYF
v_gene: TRBV7-2
abundance: few
d_gene: NA
j_gene: TRBJ2-5
len: 12

CDR3nt: TGCAGTGCTCCGGGACAGGGGGCGAGGGAGACCCAGTTCTTC
CDR3aa: CSAPGQGARETQFF
v_gene: TRBV20-1
abundance: once
d_gene: TRBD1
j_gene: TRBJ2-1
len: 14

CDR3nt: TGTGCCAGCAGTTTTGGTTCGGGCACCGCGGAGACCCAGTACTTC
CDR3aa: CASSFGSGTAETQYF
v_gene: TRBV27
abundance: NA
d_gene: NA
j_gene: TRBJ2-5
len: 15

CDR3nt: TGCGCCAGCAGCTTGGGACAGCCGGTGGGGAACACTGAAGCTTTCTTT
CDR3aa: CASSLGQPVGNTEAFF
v_gene: TRBV5-1
abundance: NA
d_gene: NA
j_gene: TRBJ1-1
len: 16

CDR3nt: TGTGCCAGCAGTCCCTCTGGGGGAGTACGAGATACGCAGTATTTT
CDR3aa: CASSPSGGVRDTQYF
v_gene: TRBV7-9
abundance: few
d_gene: NA
j_gene: TRBJ2-3
len: 15

CDR3nt: TGTGCCAGCAGCCACAGACAGGGAGGAGCTGAGACCCAGTACTTC
CDR3aa: CASSHRQGGAETQYF
v_gene: TRBV5-5
abundance: NA
d_gene: NA
j_gene: TRBJ2-5
len: 15

CDR3nt: TGTGGCATCAGTGATGTGGGGATTAGAGAGACCCAGTACTTC
CDR3aa: CGISDVGIRETQYF
v_gene: TRBV10-3
abundance: NA
d_gene: NA
j_gene: TRBJ2-5
len: 14

CDR3nt: TGTGCCACCAGCATAGGCAGCATGACATCAGTCGGACAGCATTTT
CDR3aa: CATSIGSMTSVGQHF
v_gene: TRBV15
abundance: NA
d_gene: NA
j_gene: TRBJ1-5
len: 15

CDR3nt: TGTGCCAGCAGTCATACTACCGTCTACGAGCAGTACTTC
CDR3aa: CASSHTTVYEQYF
v_gene: TRBV12-3/TRBV12-4
abundance: many
d_gene: NA
j_gene: TRBJ2-7
len: 13

CDR3nt: TGTGCCAGCAGTCGGGAGGGCGGGAGGATATCGGAGACCCAGTACTTC
CDR3aa: CASSREGGRISETQYF
v_gene: TRBV7-2
abundance: few
d_gene: TRBD2
j_gene: TRBJ2-5
len: 16

CDR3nt: TGTGCCAGCAGTTTATCGACATTTCAAGGGGGTGAGCAGTTCTTC
CDR3aa: CASSLSTFQGGEQFF
v_gene: TRBV27
abundance: NA
d_gene: NA
j_gene: TRBJ2-1
len: 15

CDR3nt: TGTGCCAGCAGTTATGGTTCGGACCGTTCGGAAGCTTTCTTT
CDR3aa: CASSYGSDRSEAFF
v_gene: TRBV12-3/TRBV12-4
abundance: NA
d_gene: NA
j_gene: TRBJ1-1
len: 14

CDR3nt: TGTGCCAGCAGCCCCCTAAGGACACAAGAGACCCAGTACTTC
CDR3aa: CASSPLRTQETQYF
v_gene: TRBV5-5
abundance: NA
d_gene: NA
j_gene: TRBJ2-5
len: 14

CDR3nt: TGTGCCAGCAGCATACAACCTACGACTAGCGGGAATCAGTACTTC
CDR3aa: CASSIQPTTSGNQYF
v_gene: TRBV7-2
abundance: NA
d_gene: TRBD2
j_gene: TRBJ2-5
len: 15